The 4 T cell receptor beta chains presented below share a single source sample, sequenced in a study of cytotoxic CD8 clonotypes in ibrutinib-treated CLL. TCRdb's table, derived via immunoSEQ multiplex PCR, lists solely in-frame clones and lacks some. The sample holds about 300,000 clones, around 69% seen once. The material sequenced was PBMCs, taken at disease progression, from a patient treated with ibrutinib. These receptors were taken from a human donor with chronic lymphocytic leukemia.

The CDR3 DNA reads as TGTGCCAGTAGTAGAGACAGGGATCCCGAAGCTTTCTTT. This sequence encodes CASSRDRDPEAFF. The V call is TRBV19, the J call TRBJ1-1, with TRBD1 matching over 7 bases. The CDR3 totals 13 residues. The germline V gene encodes CDR1 LNHDA and CDR2 SQIVND (reference sequence). The V segment lost 4 bases and the J segment 8 bases; nucleotides outside the gene matches: 7.

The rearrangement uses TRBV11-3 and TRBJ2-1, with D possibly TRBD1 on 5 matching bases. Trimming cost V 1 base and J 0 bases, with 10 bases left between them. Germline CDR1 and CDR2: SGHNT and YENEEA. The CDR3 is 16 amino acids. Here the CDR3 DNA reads TGTGCCAGCAGCTTAGGACAGTCTTACTCCTACAATGAGCAGTTCTTC. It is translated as CASSLGQSYSYNEQFF.

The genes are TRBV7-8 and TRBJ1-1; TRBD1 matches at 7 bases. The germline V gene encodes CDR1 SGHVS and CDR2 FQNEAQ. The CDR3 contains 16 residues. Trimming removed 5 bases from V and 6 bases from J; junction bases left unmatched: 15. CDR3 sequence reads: CASSQGVGLKGPEAFF. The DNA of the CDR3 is TGTGCCAGCAGCCAGGGGGTAGGTTTGAAGGGCCCTGAAGCTTTCTTT.

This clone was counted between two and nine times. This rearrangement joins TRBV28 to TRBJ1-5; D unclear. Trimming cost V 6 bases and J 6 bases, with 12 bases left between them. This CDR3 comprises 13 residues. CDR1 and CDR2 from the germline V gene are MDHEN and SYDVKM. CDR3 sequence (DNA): TGTGCCAGCAGCACCGCAGTCCCTCAGCCCCAGCATTTT. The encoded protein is CASSTAVPQPQHF.